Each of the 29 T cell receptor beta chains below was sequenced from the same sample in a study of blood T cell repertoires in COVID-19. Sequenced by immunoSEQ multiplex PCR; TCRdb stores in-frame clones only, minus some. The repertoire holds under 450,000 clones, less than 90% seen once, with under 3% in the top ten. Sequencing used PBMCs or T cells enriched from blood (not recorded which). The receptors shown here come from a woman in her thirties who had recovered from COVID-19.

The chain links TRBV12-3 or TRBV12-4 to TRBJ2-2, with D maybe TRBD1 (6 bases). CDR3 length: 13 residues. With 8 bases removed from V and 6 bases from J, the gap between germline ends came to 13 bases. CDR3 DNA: TGTGCCAGCCTGGACAGTTTCTCCGGGGAGCTGTTTTTT. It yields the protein CASLDSFSGELFF.

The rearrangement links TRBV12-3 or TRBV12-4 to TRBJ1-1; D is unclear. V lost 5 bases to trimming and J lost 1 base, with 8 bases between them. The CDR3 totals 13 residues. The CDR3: CASSTEGNTEAFF. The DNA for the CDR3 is TGTGCCAGCAGTACGGAGGGGAACACTGAAGCTTTCTTT.

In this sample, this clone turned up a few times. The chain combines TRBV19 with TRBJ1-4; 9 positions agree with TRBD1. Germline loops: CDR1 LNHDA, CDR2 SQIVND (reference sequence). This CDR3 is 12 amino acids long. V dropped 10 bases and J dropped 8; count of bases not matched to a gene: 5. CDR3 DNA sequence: TGTGCCACCCGGGACAGGGTAGAAAAACTGTTTTTT. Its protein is CATRDRVEKLFF.

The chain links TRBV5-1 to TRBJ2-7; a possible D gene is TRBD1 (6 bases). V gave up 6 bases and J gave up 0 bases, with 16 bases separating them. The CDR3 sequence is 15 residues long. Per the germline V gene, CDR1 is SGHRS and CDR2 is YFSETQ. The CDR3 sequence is CASTNRDTLSYEQYF. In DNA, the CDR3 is TGCGCCAGCACCAACCGGGACACGCTCTCCTACGAGCAGTACTTC.

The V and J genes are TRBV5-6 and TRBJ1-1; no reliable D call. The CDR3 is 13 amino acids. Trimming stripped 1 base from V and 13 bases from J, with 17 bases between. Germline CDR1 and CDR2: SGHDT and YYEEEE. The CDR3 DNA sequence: TGTGCCAGCAGCTTGAAGGAGGTAACCTATTATTTCTTT. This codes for CASSLKEVTYYFF.

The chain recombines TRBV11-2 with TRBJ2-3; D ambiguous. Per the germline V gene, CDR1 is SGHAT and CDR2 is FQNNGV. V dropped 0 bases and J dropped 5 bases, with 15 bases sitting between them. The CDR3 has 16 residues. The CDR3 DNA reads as TGTGCCAGCAGCTTAGATCGTGGAGTAGCAGTAGATACGCAGTATTTT. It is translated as CASSLDRGVAVDTQYF. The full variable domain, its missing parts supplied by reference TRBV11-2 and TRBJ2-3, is EAGVAQSPRYKIIEKRQSVAFWCNPISGHATLYWYQQILGQGPKLLIQFQNNGVVDDSQLPKDRFSAERLKGVDSTLKIQPAKLEDSAVYLCASSLDRGVAVDTQYFGPGTRLTVL.

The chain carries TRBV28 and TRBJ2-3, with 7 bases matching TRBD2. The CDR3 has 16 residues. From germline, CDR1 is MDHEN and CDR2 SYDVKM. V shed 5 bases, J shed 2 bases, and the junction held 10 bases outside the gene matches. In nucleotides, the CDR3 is TGTGCCAGCAGTCTGTTTGCGGGAGACACCACAGATACGCAGTATTTT. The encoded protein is CASSLFAGDTTDTQYF.

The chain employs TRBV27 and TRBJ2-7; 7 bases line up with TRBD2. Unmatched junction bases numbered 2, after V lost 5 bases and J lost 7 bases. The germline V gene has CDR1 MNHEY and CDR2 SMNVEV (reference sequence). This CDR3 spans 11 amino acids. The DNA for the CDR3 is TGTGCCAGCAGTCACGGGGGGGAGCAGTACTTC. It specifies CASSHGGEQYF.

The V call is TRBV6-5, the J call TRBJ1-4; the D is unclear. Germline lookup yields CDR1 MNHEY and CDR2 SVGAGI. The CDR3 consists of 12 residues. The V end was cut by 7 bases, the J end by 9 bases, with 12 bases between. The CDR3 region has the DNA TGTGCCAGCACCACCCCTGGCCAAAAACTGTTTTTT. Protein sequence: CASTTPGQKLFF.

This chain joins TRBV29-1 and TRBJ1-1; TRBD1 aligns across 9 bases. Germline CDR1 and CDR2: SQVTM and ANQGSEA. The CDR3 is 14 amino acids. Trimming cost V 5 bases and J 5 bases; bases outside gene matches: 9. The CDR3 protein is CSVNTGQGRTEAFF. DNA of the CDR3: TGCAGCGTTAACACTGGACAGGGGAGGACTGAAGCTTTCTTT. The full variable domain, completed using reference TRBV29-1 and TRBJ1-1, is SAVISQKPSRDICQRGTSLTIQCQVDSQVTMMFWYRQQPGQSLTLIATANQGSEATYESGFVIDKFPISRPNLTFSTLTVSNMSPEDSSIYLCSVNTGQGRTEAFFGQGTRLTVV.

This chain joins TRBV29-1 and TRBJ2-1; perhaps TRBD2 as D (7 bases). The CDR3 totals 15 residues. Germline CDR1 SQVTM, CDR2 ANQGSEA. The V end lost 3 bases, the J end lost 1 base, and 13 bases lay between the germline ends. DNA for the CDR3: TGCAGCGTTGAGAACAGCGGGACATCCTACAATGAGCAGTTCTTC. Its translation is CSVENSGTSYNEQFF.

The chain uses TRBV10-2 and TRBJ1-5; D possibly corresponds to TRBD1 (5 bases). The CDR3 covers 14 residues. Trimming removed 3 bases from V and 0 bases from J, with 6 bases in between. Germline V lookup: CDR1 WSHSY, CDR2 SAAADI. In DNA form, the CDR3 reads TGCGCCAGCAGTGACAGGGCTAGCAATCAGCCCCAGCATTTT. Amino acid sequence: CASSDRASNQPQHF.

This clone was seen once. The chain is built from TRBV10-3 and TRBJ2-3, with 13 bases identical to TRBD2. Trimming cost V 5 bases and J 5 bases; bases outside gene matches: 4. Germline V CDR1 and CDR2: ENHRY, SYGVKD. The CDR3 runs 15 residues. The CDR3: CAISSGTSGIDTQYF. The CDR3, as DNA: TGTGCCATCAGTTCCGGGACTAGCGGGATAGATACGCAGTATTTT.

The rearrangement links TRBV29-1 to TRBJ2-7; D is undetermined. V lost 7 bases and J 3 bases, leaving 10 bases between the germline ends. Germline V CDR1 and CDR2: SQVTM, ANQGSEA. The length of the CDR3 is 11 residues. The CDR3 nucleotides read TGCAGCGCCCTGAGGAACTACGAGCAGTACTTC. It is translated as CSALRNYEQYF.

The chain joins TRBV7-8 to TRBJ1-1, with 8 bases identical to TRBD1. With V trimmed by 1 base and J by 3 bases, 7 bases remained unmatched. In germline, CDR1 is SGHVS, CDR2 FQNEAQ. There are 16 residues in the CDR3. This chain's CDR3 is CASSLGRQGSYTEAFF. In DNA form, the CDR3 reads TGTGCCAGCAGCTTAGGGAGACAGGGGTCTTACACTGAAGCTTTCTTT.

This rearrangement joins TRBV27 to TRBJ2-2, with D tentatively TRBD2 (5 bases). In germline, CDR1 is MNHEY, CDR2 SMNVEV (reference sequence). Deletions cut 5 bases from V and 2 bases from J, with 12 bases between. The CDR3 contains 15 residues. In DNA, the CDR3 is TGTGCCAGCAGTCCCTGGGAGTTTAACACCGGGGAGCTGTTTTTT. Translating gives CASSPWEFNTGELFF.

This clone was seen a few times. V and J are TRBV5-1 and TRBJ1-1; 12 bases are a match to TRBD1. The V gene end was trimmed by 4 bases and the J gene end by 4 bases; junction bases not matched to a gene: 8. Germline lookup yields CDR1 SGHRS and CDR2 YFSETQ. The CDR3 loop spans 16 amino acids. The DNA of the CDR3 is TGCGCCAGCAGCCCTGGGACAGGGGGCGCCGGCACTGAAGCTTTCTTT. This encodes CASSPGTGGAGTEAFF.

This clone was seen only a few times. The chain's CDR3 is CASSQETGPRGYTF. In nucleotides, the CDR3 is TGTGCCAGCAGCCAAGAGACGGGTCCAAGGGGCTACACCTTC. V and J are TRBV14 and TRBJ1-2; D uncertain. Deletions cut 0 bases from V and 8 bases from J, with 13 bases between. The CDR3 is 14 residues long. The germline V gene encodes CDR1 SGHDN and CDR2 FVKESK.

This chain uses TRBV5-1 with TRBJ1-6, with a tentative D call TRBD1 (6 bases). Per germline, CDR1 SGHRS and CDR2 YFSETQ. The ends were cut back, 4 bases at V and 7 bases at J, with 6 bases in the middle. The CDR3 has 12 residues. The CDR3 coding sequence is TGCGCCAGCAGCCAGGGGAATTCACCCCTCCACTTT. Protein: CASSQGNSPLHF.

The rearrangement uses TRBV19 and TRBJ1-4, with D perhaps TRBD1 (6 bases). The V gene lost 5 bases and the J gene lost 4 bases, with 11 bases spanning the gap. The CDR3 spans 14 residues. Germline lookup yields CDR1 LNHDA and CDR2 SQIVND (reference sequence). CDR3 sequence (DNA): TGTGCCAGTAGTGAGGACAGAAGTAATGAAAAACTGTTTTTT. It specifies CASSEDRSNEKLFF.

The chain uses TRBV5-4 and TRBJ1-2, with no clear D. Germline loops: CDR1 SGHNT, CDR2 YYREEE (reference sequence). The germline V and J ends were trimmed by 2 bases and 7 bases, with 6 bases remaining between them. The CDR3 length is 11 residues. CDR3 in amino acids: CASSFDSGYTF. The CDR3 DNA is TGTGCCAGCAGCTTCGACTCTGGCTACACCTTC.

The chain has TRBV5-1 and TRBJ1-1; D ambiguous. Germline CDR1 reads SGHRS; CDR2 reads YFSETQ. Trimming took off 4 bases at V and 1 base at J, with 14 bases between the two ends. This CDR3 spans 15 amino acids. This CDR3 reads CASSPQLRENTEAFF. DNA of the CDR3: TGCGCCAGCAGCCCTCAGCTCCGGGAGAACACTGAAGCTTTCTTT.

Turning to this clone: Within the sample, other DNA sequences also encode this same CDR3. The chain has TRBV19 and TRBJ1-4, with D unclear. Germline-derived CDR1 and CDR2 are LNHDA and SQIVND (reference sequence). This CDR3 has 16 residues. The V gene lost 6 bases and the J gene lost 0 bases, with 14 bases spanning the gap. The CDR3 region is CASSTSGRATNEKLFF. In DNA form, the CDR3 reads TGTGCCAGTAGCACTAGCGGTCGTGCAACTAATGAAAAACTGTTTTTT.

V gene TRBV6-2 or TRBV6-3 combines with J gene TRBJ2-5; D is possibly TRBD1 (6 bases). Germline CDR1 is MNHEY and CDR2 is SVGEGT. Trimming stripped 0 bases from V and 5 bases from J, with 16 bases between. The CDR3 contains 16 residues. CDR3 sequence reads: CASSYSNSQGLETQYF. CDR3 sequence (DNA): TGTGCCAGCAGTTACTCGAATTCCCAGGGGTTGGAGACCCAGTACTTC.

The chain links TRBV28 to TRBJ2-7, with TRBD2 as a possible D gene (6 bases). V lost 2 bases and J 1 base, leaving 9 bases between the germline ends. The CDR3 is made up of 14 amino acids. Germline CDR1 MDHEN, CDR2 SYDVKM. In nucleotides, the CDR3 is TGTGCCAGCAGTTTAATGGAGGGATCCTACGAGCAGTACTTC. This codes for CASSLMEGSYEQYF.

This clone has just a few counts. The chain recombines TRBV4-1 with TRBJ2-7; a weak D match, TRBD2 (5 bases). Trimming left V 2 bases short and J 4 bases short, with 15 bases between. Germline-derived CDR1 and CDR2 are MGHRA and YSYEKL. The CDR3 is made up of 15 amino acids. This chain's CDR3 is CASSQNKGRGYEQYF. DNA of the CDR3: TGCGCCAGCAGCCAAAATAAGGGAAGAGGGTACGAGCAGTACTTC.

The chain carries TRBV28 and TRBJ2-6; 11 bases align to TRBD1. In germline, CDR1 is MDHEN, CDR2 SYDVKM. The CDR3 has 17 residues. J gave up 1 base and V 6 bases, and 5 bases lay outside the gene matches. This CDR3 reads CASSDGDRGSGANVLTF. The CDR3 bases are TGTGCCAGCAGCGACGGGGACAGGGGGTCTGGGGCCAACGTCCTGACTTTC. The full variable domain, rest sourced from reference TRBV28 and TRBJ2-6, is DVKVTQSSRYLVKRTGEKVFLECVQDMDHENMFWYRQDPGLGLRLIYFSYDVKMKEKGDIPEGYSVSREKKERFSLILESASTNQTSMYLCASSDGDRGSGANVLTFGAGSRLTVL.

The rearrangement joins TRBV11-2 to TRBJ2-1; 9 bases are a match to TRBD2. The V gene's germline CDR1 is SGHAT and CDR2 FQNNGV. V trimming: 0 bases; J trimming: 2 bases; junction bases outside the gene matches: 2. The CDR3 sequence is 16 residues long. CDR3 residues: CASSLEASGAYNEQFF. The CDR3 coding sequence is TGTGCCAGCAGCTTAGAGGCTAGCGGGGCCTACAATGAGCAGTTCTTC.

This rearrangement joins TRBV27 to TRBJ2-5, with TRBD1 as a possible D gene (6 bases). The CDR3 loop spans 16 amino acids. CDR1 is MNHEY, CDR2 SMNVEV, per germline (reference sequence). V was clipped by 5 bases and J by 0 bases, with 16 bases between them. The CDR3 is CASSPDRDTHQETQYF. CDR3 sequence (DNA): TGTGCCAGCAGTCCCGACCGGGACACCCACCAAGAGACCCAGTACTTC.